This T cell receptor (beta chain) was sequenced for a study of T cells in Graves' hyperthyroidism and ophthalmopathy. Study conclusions and caveats: Ophthalmopathy was model-predicted a median roughly 6.5 months pre-onset.

Uncontrolled infection, other autoimmune disease, pregnancy or lactation disqualified patients from enrolment. Comments on this clonotype: What it recognizes is unknown.

The TCR beta CDR3 regions underwent amplification using RNA transcripts as the source. HTBI primers were the set used in a first-round RT-PCR of the TCR CDR3. TCRdb itself ran the multiplex PCR reads through MiXCR, one entry per CDR3 protein. The sample shows some 400,000 distinct CDR3 sequences, about 14% of them seen only once. V lost 8 bases and J lost 2, with 13 bases in between. The CDR3 is made up of 14 amino acids. Germline V CDR1 and CDR2: LNHDA, SQIVND (reference sequence). This TCR was sampled from a woman aged 55-69 years with Graves' hyperthyroidism. Sequencing used blood. The gene calls are TRBV19 and TRBJ1-3; no clear D. The CDR3 region has the DNA TGTGCCAGTTGCAAGGGAGTAGCTGGAAACACCATATATTTT. Amino acid sequence: CASCKGVAGNTIYF.